This T cell receptor (beta chain) came from a study of beta chain features in type 1 diabetes (dated by TCRdb to the late 2010s). Study-wide context: Mean age, gender distribution, total cell number and subset yield were not different between patients and healthy donors. In the study, recently diagnosed type 1 diabetes patients and matched healthy donors were compared on the TCRB repertoires of their sorted circulating CD4+ T cell subsets. A total of roughly 98,000,000 sorted cells were examined across all samples, and a strong correlation was observed between cell number per subset and RNA yield. Regulatory and stem cell-like memory subsets were isolated from only 8 patients and roughly eight healthy donors, whereas naive and central memory subsets came from all 30 or so donors. Summary of the overall study and its limitations: Naive, central memory and regulatory TCRB repertoires appeared to be more similar among patients than among healthy donors. Because cDNA rather than genomic DNA was sequenced, highly expressing activated cells could have been over-represented, although no difference in activation and CD3 levels was found between groups. PCR might favor shorter templates, but patient and control samples were amplified and corrected together, so any skew would affect both groups equally. Because the HLA sub-analyses included only small numbers of individuals, any influence of HLA type on TCRB rearrangement was left unresolved. In all four CD4+ subsets, TCRB CDR3 length was moderately but significantly shorter in type 1 diabetes patients. Patients with type 1 diabetes made fewer insertions and deleted more nucleotides at VDJ recombination sites, implying thymic rearrangement abnormalities.

Each donor gave one peripheral blood draw, approximately 0.11 L on average, collected into heparinised tubes. Naive, central memory, regulatory and stem cell-like memory CD4+ T cells were sorted on a BD FACSAria II using a panel including CD45RO, CCR7, CD25, CD127, CD95 and CD27. A purity above 98% was achieved for all sorted populations. PBMCs were isolated right away by Lymphoprep density gradient centrifugation and were stained directly, without culture. To minimize batch effects, samples were stained and sorted in pairs, one healthy donor with one patient per experiment. The entire amount of isolated RNA was reverse transcribed using the High Capacity cDNA Reverse Transcription Kit, so the sequenced TCRB transcripts were expressed ones. Deep immunoSEQ sequencing was performed on naive, central memory and regulatory T cell samples, with an average of around 3.4 million total reads per sample. After sorted cells were lysed in RLT buffer, RNA was extracted with DNase-treated RNeasy Micro or Mini kits, with the choice depending on cell number. Each cell subset was processed on its own to prevent cross-contamination, while patient and healthy donor samples were processed together. The immunoSEQ multiplex PCR was used to amplify TCRB sequences from cDNA, generating 87-bp fragments that spanned the CDR3 region. Amplicons were sequenced on the Illumina HiSeq platform. The authors' pipeline ran thus. Synthetic template baselines were used to correct PCR bias computationally, reads within Hamming distance 2 were collapsed, and singletons that could not be merged were discarded. Reads were aligned against IMGT so that V, D and J genes, CDR3 length and insertions or deletions at six rearrangement sites could be assigned. Within each subset, clonotype counts were normalized to the number of sorted cells before true diversity and Gini coefficients were calculated with the tcR R package. Repertoire sharing was quantified using the overlap coefficient calculated on TCRB nucleotide sequences. Out-of-frame TCRB sequences from naive cells were analyzed to stand in for the pre-selection repertoire. TCRdb took over this immuneACCESS table, retaining in-frame rearrangements with V and J assigned. Such tables are incomplete; in checked studies, under half of the missing clones stem from an unresolved V gene, and the remainder is unexplained. For V, J and clone size, that table is used; D and trimming come from the DNA. The sample table holds about 260,000 clones, of which about 20% were seen once. The ten largest clones add up to approximately 0.029% of the sample.

V trim: 4 bases; J trim: 15 bases; unmatched bases: 14. Spanning cysteine to phenylalanine, the CDR3 consists of 14 amino acids. CDR3 DNA is the only sequence kept; it has 42 bases, read in frame from the first base. From the germline V gene, CDR1 is SGHTA and CDR2 is FQGNSA. As to this clone: The antigen it binds to is not known. Within one base of it there is no much larger clone, and no base qualities were kept.

The clonotype originates from a woman between 40 and 50 years old with type 1 diabetes. The source material was naive CD4+ T cells from blood. What this sample's cell subset or site label stands for: true naive CD4+ T cells. This sequence uses TRBV7-2 and TRBJ2-1; TRBD1 matches 8 bases in the middle. For the CDR3, the sequence is CASSSGLQGQGTFF. In nucleotide form, the sequence is TGTGCCAGCAGCTCAGGACTTCAAGGACAGGGCACGTTCTTC.